The 29 T cell receptor beta chains below were found in one sample sequenced in a study of radiation and T cells in renal cell carcinoma. Some clones are missing from TCRdb's copy, which holds only in-frame ones; the method was immunoSEQ multiplex PCR. Here the sample spans 55,000 to 65,000 clones, just under 80% being singletons. Noted time point: baseline pretreatment blood. Described treatment: 15 Gy SBRT to primary tumor, nephrectomy 4 weeks later. The sample was blood, taken from a patient whose treatment included radiotherapy and nephrectomy. These receptors were obtained from a man aged 55 to 70 with renal cell carcinoma.

This clone was seen a single time. This chain's CDR3 is CATSTGHVGANVLTF. The CDR3 coding sequence is TGTGCCACCAGCACGGGACATGTGGGGGCCAACGTCCTGACTTTC. The chain recombines TRBV15 with TRBJ2-6; tentative D call: TRBD1 (6 bases). Germline values: CDR1 LNHNV, CDR2 YYDKDF (reference sequence). The CDR3 totals 15 residues. Deletions cut 4 bases from V and 4 bases from J, with 11 bases between.

The chain employs TRBV7-9 and TRBJ2-3; D perhaps matches TRBD2 (6 bases). Germline V gene lookup returns CDR1 SEHNR and CDR2 FQNEAQ (reference sequence). V was trimmed by 5 bases and J by 5 bases, leaving 17 bases between them. This CDR3 spans 15 amino acids. The CDR3 nucleotides are TGTGCCAGCAGCCCCCCTCGGGAGAGGGAAGATACGCAGTATTTT. This sequence encodes CASSPPREREDTQYF.

In this sample, this clone turned up once. The chain uses TRBV7-2 and TRBJ2-5; 11 positions match TRBD2. The germline gives CDR1 SGHTA, CDR2 FQGNSA. This CDR3 is 16 amino acids long. V was clipped by 4 bases and J by 0 bases; unmatched bases: 4. The CDR3 here is CASSYSGGANQETQYF. The CDR3, as DNA: TGTGCCAGCAGCTATAGCGGGGGGGCAAACCAAGAGACCCAGTACTTC.

V and J are TRBV10-2 and TRBJ1-2; D might be TRBD1 (6 bases). Germline V lookup: CDR1 WSHSY, CDR2 SAAADI. The CDR3 spans 16 residues. Trimming shortened V by 3 bases and J by 2 bases, and 16 bases separated the two germline ends. The CDR3 loop reads CASSDDGGAKNYGYTF. In DNA form, the CDR3 reads TGCGCCAGCAGTGATGATGGGGGGGCGAAGAACTATGGCTACACCTTC.

This chain links TRBV7-2 with TRBJ2-1; 9 positions match TRBD2. V lost 5 bases, J lost 2 bases, and 4 bases stayed unmatched. The CDR3 has 15 residues. Per the germline V gene, CDR1 is SGHTA and CDR2 is FQGNSA. CDR3 DNA: TGTGCCAGCAGCCGACGCGGGGGGGCCTACAATGAGCAGTTCTTC. This encodes CASSRRGGAYNEQFF. The variable domain in full, with the rest retrieved from reference TRBV7-2 and TRBJ2-1, is GAGVSQSPSNKVTEKGKDVELRCDPISGHTALYWYRQSLGQGLEFLIYFQGNSAPDKSGLPSDRFSAERTGGSVSTLTIQRTQQEDSAVYLCASSRRGGAYNEQFFGPGTRLTVL.

The chain carries TRBV7-6 and TRBJ1-4; possible D gene TRBD1, 5 bases. The CDR3 totals 13 residues. Germline CDR1 and CDR2: SGHVS and FNYEAQ. The germline V and J ends were trimmed by 2 bases and 8 bases, with 9 bases remaining between them. Written as DNA, the CDR3 is TGTGCCAGCAGCTTATTTGGGGGGGAAAAACTGTTTTTT. It translates to CASSLFGGEKLFF. Using reference TRBV7-6 and TRBJ1-4 for the parts outside the CDR3, the full variable domain is GAGVSQSPRYKVTKRGQDVALRCDPISGHVSLYWYRQALGQGPEFLTYFNYEAQQDKSGLPNDRFSAERPEGSISTLTIQRTEQRDSAMYRCASSLFGGEKLFFGSGTQLSVL.

The chain carries TRBV19 and TRBJ1-2; perhaps TRBD1 as D (5 bases). Trimming removed 3 bases from V and 6 bases from J, with 14 bases in between. The germline V gene has CDR1 LNHDA and CDR2 SQIVND (reference sequence). The length of the CDR3 is 14 residues. The CDR3 region is CASSMAGKFDGYTF. DNA for the CDR3: TGTGCCAGTAGTATGGCAGGGAAGTTCGATGGCTACACCTTC. The full variable domain, its missing parts supplied by reference TRBV19 and TRBJ1-2, is DGGITQSPKYLFRKEGQNVTLSCEQNLNHDAMYWYRQDPGQGLRLIYYSQIVNDFQKGDIAEGYSVSREKKESFPLTVTSAQKNPTAFYLCASSMAGKFDGYTFGSGTRLTVV.

V is TRBV2 and J is TRBJ2-7, with 8 bases identical to TRBD1. Losses at the gene ends were 4 bases for V and 0 bases for J; bases not matched to a gene: 2. CDR3 length equals 14 residues. Germline V lookup: CDR1 SNHLY, CDR2 FYNNEI. CDR3 sequence: CASSGGTGSYEQYV. CDR3 nucleotide sequence: TGTGCCAGCAGTGGGGGGACAGGCTCCTACGAGCAGTACGTC.

The chain is built from TRBV7-2 and TRBJ2-3, with D uncertain. The germline gives CDR1 SGHTA, CDR2 FQGNSA. CDR3 length: 15 amino acids. Trimming shortened V by 4 bases and J by 4 bases, and 15 bases separated the two germline ends. CDR3 nucleotides: TGTGCCAGCAGCTCCCTCTTTAGGAGTTCAGATACGCAGTATTTT. Its protein product is CASSSLFRSSDTQYF. Using reference TRBV7-2 and TRBJ2-3 for the parts outside the CDR3, the full variable domain is GAGVSQSPSNKVTEKGKDVELRCDPISGHTALYWYRQSLGQGLEFLIYFQGNSAPDKSGLPSDRFSAERTGGSVSTLTIQRTQQEDSAVYLCASSSLFRSSDTQYFGPGTRLTVL.

The chain couples TRBV27 to TRBJ1-1, with D unclear. This CDR3 contains 14 residues. Germline CDR1 and CDR2: MNHEY and SMNVEV (reference sequence). Trimming removed 3 bases from V and 0 bases from J, with 8 bases in between. CDR3 in amino acids: CASSFGGLNTEAFF. CDR3 coding DNA: TGTGCCAGCAGTTTCGGAGGGTTGAACACTGAAGCTTTCTTT.

The gene calls are TRBV29-1 and TRBJ1-1; D possibly corresponds to TRBD1 (6 bases). The CDR3 contains 13 residues. V was trimmed by 7 bases and J by 4 bases, leaving 16 bases between them. Germline CDR1 is SQVTM and CDR2 is ANQGSEA. CDR3 coding DNA: TGCAGCGCCACTCCGGGCAGGGGCACTGAAGCTTTCTTT. It specifies CSATPGRGTEAFF.

The rearrangement links TRBV6-6 to TRBJ1-3, with 8 bases lining up with TRBD1. After removal of 6 bases from V and 1 base from J, the junction contained 5 bases not matched to a gene. CDR1 is MNHNY, CDR2 SVGAGI, per germline (reference sequence). The CDR3 is made up of 15 amino acids. The CDR3 loop reads CASSLQGASGNTIYF. CDR3 nucleotides: TGTGCCAGCAGCCTCCAGGGGGCGTCTGGAAACACCATATATTTT.

The V call is TRBV5-6, the J call TRBJ1-6; perhaps TRBD1 as D (5 bases). This CDR3 comprises 15 residues. V lost 1 base and J lost 5, with 10 bases in between. The germline gives CDR1 SGHDT, CDR2 YYEEEE. The CDR3 spells CASSLFGTDNSPLHF. The CDR3, as DNA: TGTGCCAGCAGCTTGTTTGGGACGGATAATTCACCCCTCCACTTT. Full variable domain (remainder filled in from reference TRBV5-6 and TRBJ1-6): DAGVTQSPTHLIKTRGQQVTLRCSPKSGHDTVSWYQQALGQGPQFIFQYYEEEERQRGNFPDRFSGHQFPNYSSELNVNALLLGDSALYLCASSLFGTDNSPLHFGNGTRLTVT.

J is TRBJ1-1 and V is TRBV19; D call uncertain. The length of the CDR3 is 17 residues. Germline CDR1 and CDR2: LNHDA and SQIVND (reference sequence). Trimming took 3 bases from V and 0 from J, leaving 17 bases between them. CDR3 coding DNA: TGTGCCAGTAGTATGGCAGGTGGAGGAGGGCTGAACACTGAAGCTTTCTTT. Encoded protein: CASSMAGGGGLNTEAFF.

The chain carries TRBV13 and TRBJ2-1, with TRBD2 identical over 10 bases. Unmatched junction bases numbered 12, after V lost 5 bases and J lost 5 bases. The length of the CDR3 is 17 residues. CDR1 PRHDT and CDR2 FYEKMQ come from the germline V gene (reference sequence). DNA for the CDR3: TGTGCCAGCAGCCTCTCCCAGACTAGCGGGCGCAACAATGAGCAGTTCTTC. This sequence encodes CASSLSQTSGRNNEQFF.

The V gene is TRBV11-2, the J gene TRBJ1-2, with a tentative D call TRBD1 (6 bases). CDR3 length equals 14 residues. Trimming stripped 3 bases from V and 1 base from J, with 9 bases between. CDR1 is SGHAT, CDR2 FQNNGV, per germline. The CDR3 here is CASSLDSFNYGYTF. Written as DNA, the CDR3 is TGTGCCAGCAGCTTGGACAGCTTTAACTATGGCTACACCTTC.

The V gene is TRBV13, the J gene TRBJ1-6; 8 nucleotides line up with TRBD1. CDR3 length equals 15 residues. V trimming: 7 bases; J trimming: 9 bases; junction bases outside the gene matches: 11. Germline CDR1 reads PRHDT; CDR2 reads FYEKMQ (reference sequence). CDR3 nucleotide sequence: TGTGCCAGCACCCTAAACCAGGGGGCCATTTCACCCCTCCACTTT. As protein: CASTLNQGAISPLHF. The whole variable domain, remainder taken from reference TRBV13 and TRBJ1-6, is AAGVIQSPRHLIKEKRETATLKCYPIPRHDTVYWYQQGPGQDPQFLISFYEKMQSDKGSIPDRFSAQQFSDYHSELNMSSLELGDSALYFCASTLNQGAISPLHFGNGTRLTVT.

The chain combines TRBV5-4 with TRBJ1-2; D ambiguous. The CDR3 consists of 17 residues. V was clipped by 6 bases and J by 3 bases, with 24 bases between them. Germline V gene lookup returns CDR1 SGHNT and CDR2 YYREEE (reference sequence). The CDR3 is CASTLSLGRYEDYGYTF. The DNA of the CDR3 is TGTGCCAGCACCCTCAGCCTAGGCCGGTATGAGGACTATGGCTACACCTTC.

The V call is TRBV6-6, the J call TRBJ2-5; weak D call: TRBD2 (6 bases). Germline V gene data show CDR1 as MNHNY and CDR2 as SVGAGI (reference sequence). This CDR3 has 16 residues. The V end lost 4 bases, the J end lost 4 bases, and 19 bases lay between the germline ends. CDR3 protein: CASSSQNLARGETQYF. As DNA, the CDR3 is TGTGCCAGCAGTTCCCAAAACCTAGCGCGAGGAGAGACCCAGTACTTC.

The rearrangement uses TRBV29-1 and TRBJ1-1; TRBD1 is a possible D gene (6 bases). The CDR3 runs 15 residues. The germline gives CDR1 SQVTM, CDR2 ANQGSEA. Trimming cost V 1 base and J 4 bases, with 16 bases left between them. The CDR3 protein is CSVEVGGVRGTEAFF. In DNA form, the CDR3 reads TGCAGCGTTGAAGTGGGGGGGGTCAGGGGCACTGAAGCTTTCTTT.

This clone is a singleton in its sample. The chain couples TRBV9 to TRBJ2-2, with unresolved D. V lost 0 bases and J 5 bases, leaving 5 bases between the germline ends. CDR1 is SGDLS and CDR2 is YYNGEE in the germline V gene. This CDR3 region has 13 residues. The CDR3 DNA follows: TGTGCCAGCAGCGTAGGATTAACCGGGGAGCTGTTTTTT. Translation gives CASSVGLTGELFF.

The gene calls are TRBV7-7 and TRBJ2-1; D possibly uses TRBD1 or TRBD2 (5 bases each). The V and J ends lost 5 bases and 8 bases respectively, with 16 bases between them. The CDR3 is made up of 14 amino acids. Germline assignment: CDR1 SSHAT and CDR2 FNYEAQ (reference sequence). CDR3 sequence (DNA): TGTGCCAGCAGCCCGGGACCCGTGATCTATGAGCAGTTCTTC. Its translation: CASSPGPVIYEQFF. The complete variable domain, with remaining parts taken from reference TRBV7-7 and TRBJ2-1, reads GAGVSQSPRYKVTKRGQDVTLRCDPISSHATLYWYQQALGQGPEFLTYFNYEAQPDKSGLPSDRFSAERPEGSISTLTIQRTEQRDSAMYRCASSPGPVIYEQFFGPGTRLTVL.

The chain recombines TRBV7-3 with TRBJ2-1; TRBD2 agrees at 10 bases. The CDR3 consists of 14 residues. The V segment lost 2 bases and the J segment 9 bases; nucleotides outside the gene matches: 4. Germline V gene data show CDR1 as SGHTA and CDR2 as FQGTGA. CDR3: CASSLGTSAPEQFF. The CDR3 nucleotides are TGTGCCAGCAGCTTAGGGACTAGCGCGCCTGAGCAGTTCTTC.

This chain joins TRBV5-4 and TRBJ2-7, with D perhaps assigned TRBD1 or TRBD2 (5 bases each). V was clipped by 2 bases and J by 5 bases, with 17 bases between them. Germline loops: CDR1 SGHNT, CDR2 YYREEE (reference sequence). The CDR3 loop spans 15 amino acids. In DNA form, the CDR3 reads TGTGCCAGCAGCTTATCCGGGACCCCCGGGCACGAGCAGTACTTC. Its protein product is CASSLSGTPGHEQYF.

The rearrangement uses TRBV19 and TRBJ2-7; D not certain. Trimming shortened V by 6 bases and J by 5 bases, and 11 bases separated the two germline ends. Germline V gene data show CDR1 as LNHDA and CDR2 as SQIVND (reference sequence). The CDR3 length is 12 residues. The CDR3 here is CASSPRSDEQYF. The CDR3 DNA sequence: TGTGCCAGTAGCCCCAGGAGCGACGAGCAGTACTTC.

The rearrangement uses TRBV11-1 and TRBJ1-4; weak D call: TRBD1 (5 bases). The germline CDR1 and CDR2 sequences are SGHAT and FQDESV (reference sequence). V lost 5 bases and J 5 bases, leaving 15 bases between the germline ends. The CDR3 is made up of 15 amino acids. The CDR3 loop reads CASSLSTVRNEKLFF. The CDR3 DNA is TGTGCCAGCAGCCTCTCGACAGTAAGGAATGAAAAACTGTTTTTT.

Regarding this clone: This may arise from a read error, as a much more abundant clone is one base away. V is TRBV25-1 and J is TRBJ1-1; weak D call: TRBD1 (5 bases). Germline CDR1 is MGHDK and CDR2 is SYGVNS. Trimming pared 5 bases from V and 3 bases from J, leaving 10 bases between. The length of the CDR3 is 13 residues. The CDR3: CASSLGGDTEAFF. The CDR3 nucleotides read TGTGCCAGCAGTCTTGGGGGGGACACTGAAGCTTTCTTT.

The chain has TRBV7-8 and TRBJ2-3; TRBD2 is a possible D gene (5 bases). V was cut by 5 bases and J by 2 bases, with 14 bases left in between. Germline V lookup: CDR1 SGHVS, CDR2 FQNEAQ. This CDR3 is built from 15 residues. The CDR3 region is CASSPRRIITDTQYF. The CDR3 bases are TGTGCCAGCAGCCCCCGGAGGATCATCACAGATACGCAGTATTTT.

The J gene is TRBJ2-1, the V gene TRBV9; 10 nucleotides match TRBD1. Germline CDR1 reads SGDLS; CDR2 reads YYNGEE. The CDR3 has 15 residues. The ends lost 3 bases at V and 8 bases at J; junction bases unmatched: 8. The CDR3 DNA reads TGTGCCAGCAGCGACACCGGGACAGGGGTGCATGAGCAGTTCTTC. Protein: CASSDTGTGVHEQFF.